A single sample gave rise to the 14 T cell receptor beta chains below, sequenced in a study of PD-1 blockade in classical Hodgkin lymphoma. The data were produced by immunoSEQ multiplex PCR, yet TCRdb's version contains in-frame clones alone and is incomplete. The sample has more than 85,000 clones, around nine tenths seen once; the top ten hold around 20%. The time point: cycle 4 day 1 (C4D1), after around six weeks of nivolumab. Every patient had relapsed following autologous stem cell transplantation, and cohorts differed in brentuximab vedotin exposure. The sample in question was peripheral blood mononuclear cells (PBMCs), obtained before the fourth cycle of nivolumab. Receptor source: a human donor with classical Hodgkin lymphoma.

This rearrangement joins TRBV5-6 to TRBJ1-1; the D gene is possibly TRBD1 (5 bases). The CDR3 has 13 residues. V gave up 4 bases and J gave up 5 bases, with 12 bases separating them. CDR1 SGHDT and CDR2 YYEEEE come from the germline V gene. CDR3 residues: CASSMAGGTEAFF. The CDR3 DNA is TGTGCCAGCAGCATGGCCGGGGGTACTGAAGCTTTCTTT.

This clone has a single count. V and J are TRBV5-1 and TRBJ2-1, with 10 bases identical to TRBD2. The CDR3 loop spans 18 amino acids. The trim removed 0 bases at V and 3 bases at J, leaving 9 bases unmatched. Germline assignment: CDR1 SGHRS and CDR2 YFSETQ. The chain's CDR3 is CASSLAFGSSGSYNEQFF. CDR3 sequence (DNA): TGCGCCAGCAGCTTGGCCTTTGGATCTAGCGGGAGCTACAATGAGCAGTTCTTC.

The rearrangement uses TRBV5-1 and TRBJ2-3; 13 bases are a match to TRBD2. Germline V CDR1 and CDR2: SGHRS, YFSETQ. V gave up 4 bases and J gave up 2 bases; unmatched junction bases: 4. This CDR3 is built from 16 residues. The CDR3, as DNA: TGCGCCAGCAGCCCGGGACTAGCGGGACTCACAGATACGCAGTATTTT. This codes for CASSPGLAGLTDTQYF.

The chain links TRBV2 to TRBJ1-5, with 7 bases lining up with TRBD1. V trimming: 4 bases; J trimming: 0 bases; junction bases outside the gene matches: 6. CDR1 and CDR2 (germline): SNHLY, FYNNEI. This CDR3 is 16 amino acids long. The chain's CDR3 is CASSVRGSNSNQPQHF. In DNA, the CDR3 is TGTGCCAGCAGTGTCAGGGGGTCGAATAGCAATCAGCCCCAGCATTTT.

The chain has TRBV9 and TRBJ2-5, with TRBD2 identical over 12 bases. The CDR3 length is 17 residues. Germline values: CDR1 SGDLS, CDR2 YYNGEE. V dropped 3 bases and J dropped 4; count of bases not matched to a gene: 10. This chain's CDR3 is CASSGFLLAGGVETQYF. CDR3 nucleotide sequence: TGTGCCAGCAGCGGATTTCTACTAGCGGGAGGAGTAGAGACCCAGTACTTC.

This clone has a single count. The chain carries TRBV4-2 and TRBJ1-1; no clear D. Germline loops: CDR1 LGHNA, CDR2 YNFKEQ. The CDR3 length is 16 residues. The ends were cut back, 2 bases at V and 11 bases at J, with 24 bases in the middle. CDR3 loop: CASSQSPGLGFYEAFF. The DNA of the CDR3 is TGTGCCAGCAGCCAATCCCCGGGCCTCGGGTTCTACGAGGCTTTCTTT.

The count of this clone is one. V gene TRBV2 combines with J gene TRBJ1-5, with TRBD1 as a possible D gene (6 bases). The germline V gene has CDR1 SNHLY and CDR2 FYNNEI. This CDR3 spans 14 amino acids. Trimming cost V 3 bases and J 7 bases, with 13 bases left between them. The CDR3 loop is CASSEYRVEQPQHF. CDR3 DNA sequence: TGTGCCAGCAGTGAGTACAGGGTGGAACAGCCCCAGCATTTT.

V usage is TRBV19 and J usage is TRBJ1-5, with no clear D. Germline CDR1 and CDR2: LNHDA and SQIVND (reference sequence). This CDR3 is 13 amino acids long. V dropped 5 bases and J dropped 3 bases, with 8 bases sitting between them. For the CDR3, the DNA is TGTGCCAGTAGTTTGCCTTCCAATCAGCCCCAGCATTTT. Protein product: CASSLPSNQPQHF.

The chain is built from TRBV5-8 and TRBJ2-2, with TRBD2 matching 9 bases. V gave up 4 bases and J gave up 3 bases; unmatched junction bases: 7. This CDR3 is built from 16 residues. Germline CDR1 SGHTS, CDR2 YDEGEE. CDR3 protein: CASSHAGTSHTGELFF. The DNA of the CDR3 is TGTGCCAGCAGCCACGCCGGGACTAGCCACACCGGGGAGCTGTTTTTT.

The genes are TRBV5-1 and TRBJ2-3; no definite D call. CDR1 and CDR2 (germline): SGHRS, YFSETQ. The CDR3 sequence is 15 residues long. V dropped 0 bases and J dropped 2 bases, with 10 bases sitting between them. The CDR3 loop reads CASSLGPAPTDTQYF. Written as DNA, the CDR3 is TGCGCCAGCAGCTTGGGCCCTGCACCCACAGATACGCAGTATTTT.

V usage is TRBV6-4 and J usage is TRBJ1-5, with TRBD1 matching 7 bases. Looked up from germline, CDR1 is MRHNA and CDR2 is SNTAGT. V gave up 7 bases and J gave up 2 bases; unmatched junction bases: 17. The CDR3 sequence is 18 residues long. CDR3 sequence: CASTTDRFPFSRNQPQHF. The CDR3 region has the DNA TGTGCCAGCACTACGGACAGGTTCCCCTTCTCGCGCAATCAGCCCCAGCATTTT.

The rearrangement joins TRBV5-1 to TRBJ2-5, with a tentative D call TRBD1 (6 bases). Germline V gives CDR1 SGHRS, CDR2 YFSETQ. The CDR3 has 16 residues. Trimming pared 5 bases from V and 5 bases from J, leaving 22 bases between. The CDR3 nucleotides are TGCGCCAGCAGACCACCAGGACAGACCGGTTGGGAGACCCAGTACTTC. Its protein is CASRPPGQTGWETQYF.

This chain links TRBV6-5 with TRBJ2-3; D is undetermined. The V gene lost 6 bases and the J gene lost 0 bases, with 4 bases spanning the gap. Germline-derived CDR1 and CDR2 are MNHEY and SVGAGI. This CDR3 has 12 residues. The CDR3 DNA is TGTGCCAGCAGAACTAGCACAGATACGCAGTATTTT. Its protein is CASRTSTDTQYF.

This rearrangement joins TRBV9 to TRBJ2-7, with 9 positions matching TRBD2. Trimming removed 4 bases from V and 3 bases from J; junction bases left unmatched: 5. From germline, CDR1 is SGDLS and CDR2 YYNGEE. This CDR3 region has 14 residues. The DNA of the CDR3 is TGTGCCAGCAGCCCACGGACTAGCGTCTACGAGCAGTACTTC. This translates into CASSPRTSVYEQYF.